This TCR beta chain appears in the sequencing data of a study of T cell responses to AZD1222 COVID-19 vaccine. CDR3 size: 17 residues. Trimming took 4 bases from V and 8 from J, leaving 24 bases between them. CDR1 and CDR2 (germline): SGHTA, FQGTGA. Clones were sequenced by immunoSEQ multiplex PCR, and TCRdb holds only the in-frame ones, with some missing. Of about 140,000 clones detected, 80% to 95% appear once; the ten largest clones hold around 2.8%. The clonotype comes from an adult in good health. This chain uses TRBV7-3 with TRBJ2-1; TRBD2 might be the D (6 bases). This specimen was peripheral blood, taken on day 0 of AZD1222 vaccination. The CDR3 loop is CASSWGEEMRELDEQFF. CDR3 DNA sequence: TGTGCCAGCAGCTGGGGGGAGGAGATGCGGGAATTAGATGAGCAGTTCTTC.